This T cell receptor (beta chain) was captured in a study of blood T cell repertoires in COVID-19. This table comes from immunoSEQ multiplex PCR, and its TCRdb copy is limited to in-frame clones, with some not included. The data hold about 430,000 clones, with around 87% observed a single time. V was pared by 2 bases and J by 0 bases, with 9 bases of the junction left unmatched. CDR1 is SEHNR and CDR2 is FQNEAQ in the germline V gene (reference sequence). CDR3 size: 18 residues. Cohorts were assigned according to the clinical history that participants reported. Sequenced material: PBMCs or T cells enriched from blood (not recorded which). This chain connects TRBV7-9 to TRBJ2-3; 9 nucleotides align to TRBD2. The receptor comes from a man aged 25 to 40 who had recovered from COVID-19. The CDR3 sequence is CASSLSSGRSHSTDTQYF. Here the CDR3 DNA reads TGTGCCAGCAGCTTAAGTAGCGGGAGAAGTCACAGCACAGATACGCAGTATTTT.